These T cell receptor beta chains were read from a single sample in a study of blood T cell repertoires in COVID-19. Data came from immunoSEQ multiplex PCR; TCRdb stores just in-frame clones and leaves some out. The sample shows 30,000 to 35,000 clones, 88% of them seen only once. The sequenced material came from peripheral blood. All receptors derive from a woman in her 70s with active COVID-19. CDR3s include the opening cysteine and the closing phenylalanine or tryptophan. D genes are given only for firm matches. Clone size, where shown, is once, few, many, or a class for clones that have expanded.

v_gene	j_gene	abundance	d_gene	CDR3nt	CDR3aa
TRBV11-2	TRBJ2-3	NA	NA	TGTGCCAGCAGCTTAGCCACAGGCACAGATACGCAGTATTTT	CASSLATGTDTQYF
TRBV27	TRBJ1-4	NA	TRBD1	TGTGCCAGCAGTCAAATTGGGGACAGGGGTGAAAAACTGTTTTTT	CASSQIGDRGEKLFF
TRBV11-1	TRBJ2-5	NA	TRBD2	TGTGCCAGCAGCTTCCCTAGCGGCCAAGAGACCCAGTACTTC	CASSFPSGQETQYF
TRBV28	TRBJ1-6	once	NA	TGTGCCAGCGAGGCGACCAGCTATAATTCACCCCTCCACTTT	CASEATSYNSPLHF
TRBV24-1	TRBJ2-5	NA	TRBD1	TGTGCCACCAGTGTTGACAGGGGGCGGCAAGAGACCCAGTACTTC	CATSVDRGRQETQYF
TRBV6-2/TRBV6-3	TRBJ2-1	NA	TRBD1	TGTGCCAGCAGTACATACAGGGGTAGGTCCTACAATGAGCAGTTCTTC	CASSTYRGRSYNEQFF
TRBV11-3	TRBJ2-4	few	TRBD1	TGTGCCAGCAGCCCCAGACAGGGAACGGGCAAAAACATTCAGTACTTC	CASSPRQGTGKNIQYF
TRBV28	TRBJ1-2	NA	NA	TGTGCCAGCAGTTCGGCGGAGGGGAACTATGGCTACACCTTC	CASSSAEGNYGYTF
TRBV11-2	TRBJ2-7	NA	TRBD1	TGTGCCAGCATCCCCTGGGGGACAGGCTACGAGCAGTACTTC	CASIPWGTGYEQYF
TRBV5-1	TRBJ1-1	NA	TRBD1	TGCGCCAGCAGCTGGCAGCAACGACAGGGCAATGAAGCTTTCTTT	CASSWQQRQGNEAFF
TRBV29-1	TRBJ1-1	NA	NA	TGCAGCGTACGACAAGGGGCCACTGAAGCTTTCTTT	CSVRQGATEAFF
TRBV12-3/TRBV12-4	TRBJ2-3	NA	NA	TGTGCCAGCAGTTTCTACACAGATACGCAGTATTTT	CASSFYTDTQYF
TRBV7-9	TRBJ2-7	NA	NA	TGTGCCAGCAGCTTGGGAGGCGGACACTCCTTGTCTTCGTACTTC	CASSLGGGHSLSSYF
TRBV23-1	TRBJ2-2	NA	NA	TGCGCCAGCAGTCCCTCCCCTACAGGGAAAAAAGACGGGGAGCTGTTTTTT	CASSPSPTGKKDGELFF
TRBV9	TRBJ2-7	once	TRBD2	TGTGCCAGCAGCGCCAATCTAGCGGGGGGGCCCAACGAGCAGTACTTC	CASSANLAGGPNEQYF
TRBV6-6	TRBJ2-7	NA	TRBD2	TGTGCCAGCAGTCGACTAGCGGGGGGCCTTACACAAAGCTCCTACGAGCAGTACTTC	CASSRLAGGLTQSSYEQYF
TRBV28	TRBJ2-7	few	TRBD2	TGTGCCAGCAGCCTAGCGGGGACCGGCGAGCAGTACTTC	CASSLAGTGEQYF
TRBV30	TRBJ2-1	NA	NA	TGTGCCTGGAGTAAGGCTAGCCAAAAGAATGAGCAGTTCTTC	CAWSKASQKNEQFF
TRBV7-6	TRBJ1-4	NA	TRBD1	TGTGCCAGCAGCCCCAGACAGGGCGGAACTAATGAAAAACTGTTTTTT	CASSPRQGGTNEKLFF
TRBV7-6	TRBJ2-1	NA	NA	TGTGCCAGCAGCCATACATCAGACACGTACAATGAGCAGTTCTTC	CASSHTSDTYNEQFF
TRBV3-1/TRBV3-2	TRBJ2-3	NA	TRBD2	TGTGCCAGCAGCCAAGAGGGACTAGCGGGGGGGTGGACAGATACGCAGTATTTT	CASSQEGLAGGWTDTQYF
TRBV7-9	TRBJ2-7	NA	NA	TGTGCCAGCAGCTTAGGGCGGGGTCAGGGGCAGTACTTC	CASSLGRGQGQYF
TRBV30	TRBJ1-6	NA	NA	TGTGCCTGGAGACTTTCGAGGAGCCCTTCACCCCTCCACTTT	CAWRLSRSPSPLHF
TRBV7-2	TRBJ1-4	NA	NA	TGTGCCAGCAGCCCCAGGCCAGGGGAAACTAATGAAAAACTGTTTTTT	CASSPRPGETNEKLFF
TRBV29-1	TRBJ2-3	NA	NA	TGCAGCGTGAGGATCCCGGGACAAGAACTCACAGATACGCAGTATTTT	CSVRIPGQELTDTQYF
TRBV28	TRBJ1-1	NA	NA	TGTGCCAGCAGTTCGCAGGGGAACACTGAAGCTTTCTTT	CASSSQGNTEAFF
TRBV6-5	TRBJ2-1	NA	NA	TGTGCCACCACACAGGGTTCCTACAATGAGCAGTTCTTC	CATTQGSYNEQFF
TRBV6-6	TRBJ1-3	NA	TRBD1	TGTGCCAGCGGGGGGACAGCCTCTGGAAACACCATATATTTT	CASGGTASGNTIYF
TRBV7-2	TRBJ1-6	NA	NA	TGTGCCAGCAGCTTAGCAGGGGCTCAGTCACCCCTCCACTTT	CASSLAGAQSPLHF